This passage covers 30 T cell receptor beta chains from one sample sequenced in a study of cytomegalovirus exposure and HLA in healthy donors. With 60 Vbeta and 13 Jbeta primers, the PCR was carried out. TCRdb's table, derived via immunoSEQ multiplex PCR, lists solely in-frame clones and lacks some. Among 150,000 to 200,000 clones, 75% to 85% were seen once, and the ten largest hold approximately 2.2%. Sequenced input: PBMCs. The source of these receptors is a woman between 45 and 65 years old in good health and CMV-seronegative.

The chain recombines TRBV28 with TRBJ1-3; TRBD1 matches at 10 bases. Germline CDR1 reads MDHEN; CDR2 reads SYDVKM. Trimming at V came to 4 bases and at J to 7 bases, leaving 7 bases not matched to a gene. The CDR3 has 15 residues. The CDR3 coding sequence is TGTGCCAGCAGTTCCCCGGGACAGGGGATTAACACCATATATTTT. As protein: CASSSPGQGINTIYF.

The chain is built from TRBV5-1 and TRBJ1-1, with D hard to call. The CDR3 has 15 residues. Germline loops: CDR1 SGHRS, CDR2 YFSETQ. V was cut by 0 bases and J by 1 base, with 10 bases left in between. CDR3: CASSLDSQPNTEAFF. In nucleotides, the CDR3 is TGCGCCAGCAGCTTGGATAGTCAACCGAACACTGAAGCTTTCTTT.

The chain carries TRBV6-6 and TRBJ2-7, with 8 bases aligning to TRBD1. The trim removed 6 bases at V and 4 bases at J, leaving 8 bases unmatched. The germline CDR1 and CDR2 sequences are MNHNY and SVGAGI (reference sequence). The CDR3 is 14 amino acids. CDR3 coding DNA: TGTGCCAGCAGATCCACGGACAGGGCATACGAGCAGTACTTC. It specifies CASRSTDRAYEQYF.

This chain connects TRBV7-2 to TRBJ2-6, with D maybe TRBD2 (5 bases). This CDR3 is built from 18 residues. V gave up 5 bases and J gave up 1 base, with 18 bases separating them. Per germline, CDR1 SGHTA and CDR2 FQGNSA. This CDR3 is CASSPRTASGSGANVLTF. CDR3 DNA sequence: TGTGCCAGCAGCCCCCGGACTGCCTCTGGTTCTGGGGCCAACGTCCTGACTTTC.

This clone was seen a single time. DNA for the CDR3: TGTGCCAGCAGTGACAGGGAACGTGCTTTCTTT. Protein product: CASSDRERAFF. V is TRBV28 and J is TRBJ1-1; 7 positions match TRBD1. V lost 5 bases to trimming and J lost 11 bases; unmatched junction nucleotides: 5. Germline values: CDR1 MDHEN, CDR2 SYDVKM. This CDR3 comprises 11 residues.

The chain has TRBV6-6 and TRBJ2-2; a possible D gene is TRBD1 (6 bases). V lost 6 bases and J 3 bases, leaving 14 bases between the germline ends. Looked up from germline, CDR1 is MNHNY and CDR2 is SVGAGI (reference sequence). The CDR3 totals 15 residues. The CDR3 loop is CASRSPTGYTGELFF. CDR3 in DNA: TGTGCCAGCAGATCCCCCACAGGGTACACCGGGGAGCTGTTTTTT.

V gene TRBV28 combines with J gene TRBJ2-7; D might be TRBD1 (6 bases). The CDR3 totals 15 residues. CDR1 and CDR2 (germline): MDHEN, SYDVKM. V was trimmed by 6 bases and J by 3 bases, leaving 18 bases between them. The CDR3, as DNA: TGTGCCAGCAGCCGAGGGGGTTCCGGGGACTACGAGCAGTACTTC. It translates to CASSRGGSGDYEQYF.

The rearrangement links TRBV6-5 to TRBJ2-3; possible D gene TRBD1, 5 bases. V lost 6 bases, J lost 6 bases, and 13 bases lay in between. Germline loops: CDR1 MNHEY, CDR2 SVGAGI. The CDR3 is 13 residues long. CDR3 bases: TGTGCCAGCAGGCATGGGGCCGGGGATACGCAGTATTTT. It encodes CASRHGAGDTQYF.

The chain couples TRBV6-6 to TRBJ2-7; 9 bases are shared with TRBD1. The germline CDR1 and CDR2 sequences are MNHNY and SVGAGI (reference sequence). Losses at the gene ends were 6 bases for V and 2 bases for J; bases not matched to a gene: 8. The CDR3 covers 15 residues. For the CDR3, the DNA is TGTGCCAGCAGCCTACAGGGGGCTTGGACCTACGAGCAGTACTTC. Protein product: CASSLQGAWTYEQYF.

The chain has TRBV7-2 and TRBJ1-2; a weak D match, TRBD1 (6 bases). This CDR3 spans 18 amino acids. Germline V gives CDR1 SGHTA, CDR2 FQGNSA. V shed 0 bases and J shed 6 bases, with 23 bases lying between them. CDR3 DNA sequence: TGTGCCAGCAGCTTAGCGCTTGGGGGCATCACCCCAGGGGATGGCTACACCTTC. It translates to CASSLALGGITPGDGYTF.

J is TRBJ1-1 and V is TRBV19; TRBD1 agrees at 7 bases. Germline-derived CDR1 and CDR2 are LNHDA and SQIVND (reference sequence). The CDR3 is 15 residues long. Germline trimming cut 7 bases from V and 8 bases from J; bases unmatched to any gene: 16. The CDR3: CASIRESGTASEAFF. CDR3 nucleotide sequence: TGTGCCAGTATAAGAGAGTCCGGGACAGCCTCCGAAGCTTTCTTT.

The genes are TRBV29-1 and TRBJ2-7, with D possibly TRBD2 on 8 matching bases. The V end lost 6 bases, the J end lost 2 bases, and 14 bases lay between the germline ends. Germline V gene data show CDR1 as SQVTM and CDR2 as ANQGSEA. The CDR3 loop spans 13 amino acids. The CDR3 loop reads CSVRGTSPYEQYF. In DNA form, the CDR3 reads TGCAGCGTCAGGGGGACTAGTCCCTACGAGCAGTACTTC.

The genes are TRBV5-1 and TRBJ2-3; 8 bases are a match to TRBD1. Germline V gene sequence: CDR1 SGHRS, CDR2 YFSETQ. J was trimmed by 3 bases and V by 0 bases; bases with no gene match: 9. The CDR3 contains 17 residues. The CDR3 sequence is CASSLGLGQGATDTQYF. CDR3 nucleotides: TGCGCCAGCAGCTTGGGACTAGGGCAGGGGGCAACAGATACGCAGTATTTT.

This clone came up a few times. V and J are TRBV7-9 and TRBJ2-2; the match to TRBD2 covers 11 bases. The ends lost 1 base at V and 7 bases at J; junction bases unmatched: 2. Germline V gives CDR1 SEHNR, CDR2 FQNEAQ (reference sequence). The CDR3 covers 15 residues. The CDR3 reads CASSLGTSGHGELFF. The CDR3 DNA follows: TGTGCCAGCAGCTTAGGGACTAGCGGGCACGGGGAGCTGTTTTTT.

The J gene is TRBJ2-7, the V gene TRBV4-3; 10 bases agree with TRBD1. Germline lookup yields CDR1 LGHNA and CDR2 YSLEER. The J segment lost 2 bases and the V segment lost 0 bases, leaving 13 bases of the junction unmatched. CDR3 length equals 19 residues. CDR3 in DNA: TGCGCCAGCAGCCAAGATCAAACCCCCGGGACAGGGGCCCCCTACGAGCAGTACTTC. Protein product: CASSQDQTPGTGAPYEQYF.

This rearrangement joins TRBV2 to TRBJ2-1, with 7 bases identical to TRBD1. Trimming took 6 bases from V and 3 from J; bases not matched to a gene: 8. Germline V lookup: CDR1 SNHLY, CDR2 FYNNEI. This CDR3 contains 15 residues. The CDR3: CASRSLGTDYNEQFF. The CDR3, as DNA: TGTGCCAGCAGATCTCTCGGGACAGACTACAATGAGCAGTTCTTC.

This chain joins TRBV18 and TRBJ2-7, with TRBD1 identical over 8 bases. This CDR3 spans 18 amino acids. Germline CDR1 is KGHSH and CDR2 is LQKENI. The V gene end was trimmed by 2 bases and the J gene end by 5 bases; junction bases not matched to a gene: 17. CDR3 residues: CASSPDRIRGQGYNEQYF. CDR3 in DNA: TGTGCCAGCTCACCAGATAGGATAAGAGGACAGGGATATAACGAGCAGTACTTC. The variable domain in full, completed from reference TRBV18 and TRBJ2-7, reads NAGVMQNPRHLVRRRGQEARLRCSPMKGHSHVYWYRQLPEEGLKFMVYLQKENIIDESGMPKERFSAEFPKEGPSILRIQQVVRGDSAAYFCASSPDRIRGQGYNEQYFGPGTRLTVT.

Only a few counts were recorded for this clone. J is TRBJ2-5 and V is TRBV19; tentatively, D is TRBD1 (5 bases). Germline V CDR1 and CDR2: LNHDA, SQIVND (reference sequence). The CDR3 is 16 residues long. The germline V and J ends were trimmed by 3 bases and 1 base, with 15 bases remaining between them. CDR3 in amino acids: CASSIRTGHTQETQYF. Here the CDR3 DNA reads TGTGCCAGTAGTATTCGTACAGGACACACCCAAGAGACCCAGTACTTC.

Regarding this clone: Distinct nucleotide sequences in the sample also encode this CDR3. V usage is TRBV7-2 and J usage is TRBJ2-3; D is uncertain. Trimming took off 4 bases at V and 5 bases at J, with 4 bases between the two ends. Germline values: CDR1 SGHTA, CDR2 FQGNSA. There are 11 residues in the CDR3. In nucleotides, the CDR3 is TGTGCCAGCAGCTCCCTAGATACGCAGTATTTT. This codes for CASSSLDTQYF.

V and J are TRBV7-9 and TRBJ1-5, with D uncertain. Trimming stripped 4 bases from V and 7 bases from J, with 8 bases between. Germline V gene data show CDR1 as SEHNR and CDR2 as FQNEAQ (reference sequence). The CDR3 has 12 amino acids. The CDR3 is CASSSWPQPQHF. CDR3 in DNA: TGTGCCAGCAGCTCCTGGCCGCAGCCCCAGCATTTT.

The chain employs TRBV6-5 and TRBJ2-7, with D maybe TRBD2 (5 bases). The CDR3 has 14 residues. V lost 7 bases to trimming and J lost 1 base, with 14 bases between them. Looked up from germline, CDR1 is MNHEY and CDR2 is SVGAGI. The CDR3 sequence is CASTPSGASYEQYF. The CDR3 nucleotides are TGTGCCAGCACCCCCAGCGGAGCATCCTACGAGCAGTACTTC.

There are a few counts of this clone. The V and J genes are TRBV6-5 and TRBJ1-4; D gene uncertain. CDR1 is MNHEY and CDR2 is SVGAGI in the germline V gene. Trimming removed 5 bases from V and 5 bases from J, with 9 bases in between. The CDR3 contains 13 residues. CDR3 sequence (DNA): TGTGCCAGCAGTGTTGCGCTGAATGAAAAACTGTTTTTT. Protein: CASSVALNEKLFF.

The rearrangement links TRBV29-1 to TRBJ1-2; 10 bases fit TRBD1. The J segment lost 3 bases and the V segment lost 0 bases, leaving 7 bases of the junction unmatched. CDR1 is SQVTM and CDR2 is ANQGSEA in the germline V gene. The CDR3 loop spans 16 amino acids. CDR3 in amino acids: CSVEDLRDRGHYGYTF. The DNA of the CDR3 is TGCAGCGTTGAAGATCTTCGGGACAGGGGCCACTATGGCTACACCTTC.

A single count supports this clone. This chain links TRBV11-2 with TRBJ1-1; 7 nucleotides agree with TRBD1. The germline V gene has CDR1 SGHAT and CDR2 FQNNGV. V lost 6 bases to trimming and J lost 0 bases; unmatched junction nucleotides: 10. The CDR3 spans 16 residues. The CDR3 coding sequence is TGTGCCAGCAGGCGGGGTGAGGGGGCCTTGAACACTGAAGCTTTCTTT. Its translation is CASRRGEGALNTEAFF.

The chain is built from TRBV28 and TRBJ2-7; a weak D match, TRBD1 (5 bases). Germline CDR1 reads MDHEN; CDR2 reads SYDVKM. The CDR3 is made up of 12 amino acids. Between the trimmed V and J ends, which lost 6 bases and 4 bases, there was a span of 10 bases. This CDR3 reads CASRQAGYEQYF. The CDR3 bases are TGTGCCAGCAGACAGGCCGGATACGAGCAGTACTTC.

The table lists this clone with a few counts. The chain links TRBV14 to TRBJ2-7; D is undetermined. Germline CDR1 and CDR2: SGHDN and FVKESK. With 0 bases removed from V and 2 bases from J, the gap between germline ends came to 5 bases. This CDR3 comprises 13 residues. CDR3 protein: CASSQETAYEQYF. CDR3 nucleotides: TGTGCCAGCAGCCAAGAAACGGCCTACGAGCAGTACTTC.

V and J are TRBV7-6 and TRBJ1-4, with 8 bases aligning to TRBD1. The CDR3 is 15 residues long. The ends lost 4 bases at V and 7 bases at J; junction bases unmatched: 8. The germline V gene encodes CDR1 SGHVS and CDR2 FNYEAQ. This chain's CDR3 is CASSSPGGAVEKLFF. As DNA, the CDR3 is TGTGCCAGCAGCTCCCCAGGGGGCGCGGTTGAAAAACTGTTTTTT. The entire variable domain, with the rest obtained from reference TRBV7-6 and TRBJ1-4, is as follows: GAGVSQSPRYKVTKRGQDVALRCDPISGHVSLYWYRQALGQGPEFLTYFNYEAQQDKSGLPNDRFSAERPEGSISTLTIQRTEQRDSAMYRCASSSPGGAVEKLFFGSGTQLSVL.

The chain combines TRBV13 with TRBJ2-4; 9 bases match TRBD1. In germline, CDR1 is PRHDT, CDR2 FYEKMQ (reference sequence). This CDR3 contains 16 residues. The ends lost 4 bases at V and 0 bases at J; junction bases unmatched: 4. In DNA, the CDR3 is TGTGCCAGCAGCTCTAACAGGGGGCTAGCCAAAAACATTCAGTACTTC. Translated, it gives CASSSNRGLAKNIQYF.

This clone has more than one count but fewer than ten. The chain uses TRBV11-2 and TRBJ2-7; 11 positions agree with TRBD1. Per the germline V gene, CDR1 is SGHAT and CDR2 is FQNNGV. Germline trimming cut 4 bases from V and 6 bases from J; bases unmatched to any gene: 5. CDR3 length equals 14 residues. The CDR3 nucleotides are TGTGCCAGCAGCTCCGGACAGGGGGCGTCCGAGCAGTACTTC. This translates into CASSSGQGASEQYF. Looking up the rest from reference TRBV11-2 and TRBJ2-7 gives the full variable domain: EAGVAQSPRYKIIEKRQSVAFWCNPISGHATLYWYQQILGQGPKLLIQFQNNGVVDDSQLPKDRFSAERLKGVDSTLKIQPAKLEDSAVYLCASSSGQGASEQYFGPGTRLTVT.

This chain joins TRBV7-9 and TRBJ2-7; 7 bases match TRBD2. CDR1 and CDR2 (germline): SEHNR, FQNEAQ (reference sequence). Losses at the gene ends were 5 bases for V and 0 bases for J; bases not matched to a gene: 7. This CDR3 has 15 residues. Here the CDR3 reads CASSPLGGGSYEQYF. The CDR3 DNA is TGTGCCAGCAGCCCTCTCGGCGGGGGCTCCTACGAGCAGTACTTC.